The present T cell receptor (beta chain) was sequenced within a study of blood T cell repertoires in COVID-19. Study overall: In each case, the material was cDNA or gDNA derived from T cells, B-cell-depleted T cells, or PBMCs.

V lost 0 bases to trimming and J lost 4 bases, with 10 bases between them. This CDR3 is 14 amino acids long. Germline CDR1 is SGHNT and CDR2 is YYREEE (reference sequence). Sequencing was performed with immunoSEQ multiplex PCR; in TCRdb, only in-frame clones are kept and a portion is missing. Among about 350,000 clones, about 92% were seen once, and the ten largest hold roughly 3.9%. This chain connects TRBV5-4 to TRBJ1-2, with no clear D. Source material: peripheral blood. This clonotype was obtained from an older woman with COVID-19, enrolled during active disease. CDR3 in DNA: TGTGCCAGCAGCTTGGTACGGTCTCCCTATGGCTACACCTTC. This translates into CASSLVRSPYGYTF. The whole variable domain, remainder taken from reference TRBV5-4 and TRBJ1-2, is ETGVTQSPTHLIKTRGQQVTLRCSSQSGHNTVSWYQQALGQGPQFIFQYYREEENGRGNFPPRFSGLQFPNYSSELNVNALELDDSALYLCASSLVRSPYGYTFGSGTRLTVV.